This T cell receptor (beta chain) was captured by sequencing in a study of CD8 T cells in ankylosing spondylitis listed by TCRdb under 2017. In the study overall: The study set out to find disease-linked TCR variants by profiling T cell receptor beta repertoires in ankylosing spondylitis patients and healthy donors. Samples of peripheral blood were taken, and for ankylosing spondylitis patients, synovial fluid was collected as well. The full study cohort comprised 25 ankylosing spondylitis patients and about a hundred healthy donors. The paper's findings and limits, for the study overall: Some TCR beta motif variants had previously been reported in synovial fluid and blood of reactive arthritis patients, which suggested common disease-initiation mechanisms. The disease-linked clones were reported as significantly enriched in matched synovial fluid samples from ankylosing spondylitis patients. In peripheral blood, the disease-linked clones were found at relatively low frequencies and had a CD8+ phenotype. Blood from ankylosing spondylitis patients appeared to be characterized by a TCR beta motif made up of under 10 highly homologous amino acid variants.

This clonotype was seen once. Which antigen it targets is not known. There are no base qualities to consult, and no much larger clone falls within one base. Weak support is all one read offers. Taken from the germline V gene (reference sequence), the CDR1 and CDR2 loops are LNHDA and SQIVND. From its cysteine to its phenylalanine, the CDR3 spans 15 amino acids. The CDR3 DNA has 45 bases and is translated from base 1. V lost 5 bases and J lost 0 bases; the stretch between them is 14 bases long. Sequenced on an Illumina HiSeq 2500. TCR beta libraries were prepared by quantitative 5'-RACE with molecular barcodes. The authors processed their data as follows. To identify disease-linked TCR variants, a new computational method was used, one built on a probabilistic model of VDJ rearrangement. TCRdb redid the processing of the public reads, applying fastp at Q25 and MiXCR, and retained in-frame beta chains. Identical CDR3 proteins give one entry, which carries the most common genes and DNA. The V and J calls were not made by the authors but by TCRdb's processing. This sample holds 300,000 to 350,000 distinct CDR3 sequences; around 20% were observed only once. The top ten hold 3.5% of the sample.

The TCR comes from a female donor with ankylosing spondylitis or in good health (not recorded which). The rearrangement joined TRBV19 to TRBJ2-7; the D segment is perhaps TRBD1 or TRBD2, each sharing 5 matched bases. Sequencing used blood, either unsorted or a sorted T cell fraction (not recorded which). This receptor carries the CDR3 CASSLLGTASYEQYF. The base sequence is TGTGCCAGTAGTTTATTGGGGACCGCCTCCTACGAGCAGTACTTC.